This TCR beta chain was identified in a study of identical twins. Points from the study as a whole: Compared with models, monozygotic twins showed more out-of-frame TCR alpha sharing. Insertions were reduced in abundant cord blood beta clonotypes but not in memory repertoires.

Germline V gene data show CDR1 as DFQATT and CDR2 as SNEGSKA (reference sequence). This CDR3 contains 15 residues. V lost 0 bases, J lost 1 base, and 9 bases lay in between. This clonotype was counted a few times. Its specificity is not known. Template switching added a universal primer site, and cDNA bore unique molecular identifiers. TCRdb analysed the 5' RACE reads with MiXCR anew, one entry per CDR3 protein. The repertoire has about 250,000 distinct CDR3 sequences, 6.5% to 9.5% of them found once; the top ten carry around 3%. This same sample was also part of a study on yellow fever vaccine responses in identical twins. That paper states: Reportedly, twins' vaccine T cell responses looked partly convergent and partly personalized.

The sample comprised CD8+ T cells sorted from blood. The rearrangement uses TRBV20-1 and TRBJ2-2, with a tentative D call TRBD1 (6 bases). The clonotype comes from a woman under 30 in good health. In DNA, the CDR3 is TGCAGTGCTAGAGACCCGGGACAGAACACCGGGGAGCTGTTTTTT. Translation: CSARDPGQNTGELFF.